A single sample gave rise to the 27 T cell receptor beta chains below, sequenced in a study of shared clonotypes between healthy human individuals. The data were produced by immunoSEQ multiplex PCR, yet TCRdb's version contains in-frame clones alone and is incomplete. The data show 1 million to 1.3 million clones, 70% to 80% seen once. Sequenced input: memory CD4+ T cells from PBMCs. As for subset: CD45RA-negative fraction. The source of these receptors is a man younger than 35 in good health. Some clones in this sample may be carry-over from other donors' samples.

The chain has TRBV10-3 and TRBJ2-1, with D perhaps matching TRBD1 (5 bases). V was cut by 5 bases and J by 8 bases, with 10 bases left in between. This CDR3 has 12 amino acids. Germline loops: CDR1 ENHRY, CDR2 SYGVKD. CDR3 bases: TGTGCCATCAGTCTCCCAGGGTATGAGCAGTTCTTC. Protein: CAISLPGYEQFF.

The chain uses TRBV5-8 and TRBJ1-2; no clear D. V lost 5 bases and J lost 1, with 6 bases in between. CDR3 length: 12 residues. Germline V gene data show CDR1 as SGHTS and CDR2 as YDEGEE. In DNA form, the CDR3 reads TGTGCCAGCAGGAGGGATAACTATGGCTACACCTTC. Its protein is CASRRDNYGYTF.

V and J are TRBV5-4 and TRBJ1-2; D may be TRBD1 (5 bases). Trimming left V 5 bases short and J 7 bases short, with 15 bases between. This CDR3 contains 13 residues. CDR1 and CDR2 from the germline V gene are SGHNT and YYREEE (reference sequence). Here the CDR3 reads CASSPLGAGGYTF. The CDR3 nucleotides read TGTGCCAGCAGTCCTCTAGGGGCAGGTGGCTACACCTTC.

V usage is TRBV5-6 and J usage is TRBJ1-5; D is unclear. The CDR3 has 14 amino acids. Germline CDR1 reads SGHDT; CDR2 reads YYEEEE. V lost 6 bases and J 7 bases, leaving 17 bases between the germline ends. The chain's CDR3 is CASNTHGVRQPQHF. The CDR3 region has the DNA TGTGCCAGCAACACCCACGGGGTACGACAGCCCCAGCATTTT.

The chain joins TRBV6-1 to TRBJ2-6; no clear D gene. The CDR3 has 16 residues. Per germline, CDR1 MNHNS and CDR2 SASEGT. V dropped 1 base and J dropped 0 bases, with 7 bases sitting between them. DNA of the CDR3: TGTGCCAGCAGTGAAGACAGATACTCTGGGGCCAACGTCCTGACTTTC. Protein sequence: CASSEDRYSGANVLTF.

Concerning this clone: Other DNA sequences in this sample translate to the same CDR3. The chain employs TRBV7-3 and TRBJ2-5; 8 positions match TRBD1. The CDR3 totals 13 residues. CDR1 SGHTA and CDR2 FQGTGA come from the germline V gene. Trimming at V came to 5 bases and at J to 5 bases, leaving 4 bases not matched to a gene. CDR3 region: CASSQGQGETQYF. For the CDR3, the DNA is TGTGCCAGCAGCCAAGGACAGGGTGAGACCCAGTACTTC. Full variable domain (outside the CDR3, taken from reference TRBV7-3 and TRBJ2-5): GAGVSQTPSNKVTEKGKYVELRCDPISGHTALYWYRQSLGQGPEFLIYFQGTGAADDSGLPNDRFFAVRPEGSVSTLKIQRTERGDSAVYLCASSQGQGETQYFGPGTRLLVL.

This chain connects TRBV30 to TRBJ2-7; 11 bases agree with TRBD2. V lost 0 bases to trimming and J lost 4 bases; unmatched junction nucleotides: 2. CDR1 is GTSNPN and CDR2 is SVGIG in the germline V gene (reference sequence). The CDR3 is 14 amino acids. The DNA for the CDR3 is TGTGCCTGGAGTGTAGGGACTAGCGGTTACGAGCAGTACTTC. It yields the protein CAWSVGTSGYEQYF.

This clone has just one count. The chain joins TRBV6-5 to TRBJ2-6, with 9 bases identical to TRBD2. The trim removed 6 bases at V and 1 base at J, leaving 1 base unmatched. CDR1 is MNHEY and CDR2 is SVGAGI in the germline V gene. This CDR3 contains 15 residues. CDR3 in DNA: TGTGCCAGCAGGAGCGGGGGGTCTGGGGCCAACGTCCTGACTTTC. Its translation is CASRSGGSGANVLTF.

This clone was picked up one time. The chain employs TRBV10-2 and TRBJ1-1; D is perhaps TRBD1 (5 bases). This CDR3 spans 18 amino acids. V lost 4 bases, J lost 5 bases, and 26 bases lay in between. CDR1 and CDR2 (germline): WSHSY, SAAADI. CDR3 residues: CASSALPGLSLRGTEAFF. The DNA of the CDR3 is TGCGCCAGCAGTGCCCTACCGGGACTATCCCTCCGGGGGACTGAAGCTTTCTTT.

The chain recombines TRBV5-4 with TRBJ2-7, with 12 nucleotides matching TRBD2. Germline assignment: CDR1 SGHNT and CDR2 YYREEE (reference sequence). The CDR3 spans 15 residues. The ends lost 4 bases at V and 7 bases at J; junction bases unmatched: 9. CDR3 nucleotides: TGTGCCAGCAGCCCGCCTAGCGGGAGGGTGGAGGAGCAGTACTTC. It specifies CASSPPSGRVEEQYF. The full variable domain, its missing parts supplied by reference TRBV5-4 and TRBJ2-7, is ETGVTQSPTHLIKTRGQQVTLRCSSQSGHNTVSWYQQALGQGPQFIFQYYREEENGRGNFPPRFSGLQFPNYSSELNVNALELDDSALYLCASSPPSGRVEEQYFGPGTRLTVT.

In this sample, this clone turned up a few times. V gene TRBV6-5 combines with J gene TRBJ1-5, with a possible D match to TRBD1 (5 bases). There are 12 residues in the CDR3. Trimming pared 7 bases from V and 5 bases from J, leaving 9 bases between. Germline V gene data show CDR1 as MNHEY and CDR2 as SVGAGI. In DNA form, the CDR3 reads TGTGCCAGCAATGGGGGTGATCAGCCCCAGCATTTT. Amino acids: CASNGGDQPQHF.

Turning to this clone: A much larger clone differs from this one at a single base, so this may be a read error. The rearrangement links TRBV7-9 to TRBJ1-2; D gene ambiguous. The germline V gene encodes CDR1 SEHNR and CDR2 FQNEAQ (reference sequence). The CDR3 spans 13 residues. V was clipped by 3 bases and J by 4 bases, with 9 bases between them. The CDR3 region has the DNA TGTGCCAGCAGCTTCCGGGAGGTCTATGGCTACACCTTC. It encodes CASSFREVYGYTF.

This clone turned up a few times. As DNA, the CDR3 is TGTGCCATCAGGGACAGTCTGGGAAACACCATATATTTT. Encoded protein: CAIRDSLGNTIYF. The rearrangement links TRBV10-3 to TRBJ1-3, with TRBD1 as a possible D gene (6 bases). Germline loops: CDR1 ENHRY, CDR2 SYGVKD. The V and J ends lost 6 bases and 4 bases respectively, with 10 bases between them. The CDR3 totals 13 residues.

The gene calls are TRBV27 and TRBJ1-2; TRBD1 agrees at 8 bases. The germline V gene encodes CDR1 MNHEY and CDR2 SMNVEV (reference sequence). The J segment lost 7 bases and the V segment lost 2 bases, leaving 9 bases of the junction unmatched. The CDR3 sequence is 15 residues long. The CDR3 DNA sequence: TGTGCCAGCAGTTTAAAGCCAGGGGGCTTATTTGGCTACACCTTC. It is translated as CASSLKPGGLFGYTF.

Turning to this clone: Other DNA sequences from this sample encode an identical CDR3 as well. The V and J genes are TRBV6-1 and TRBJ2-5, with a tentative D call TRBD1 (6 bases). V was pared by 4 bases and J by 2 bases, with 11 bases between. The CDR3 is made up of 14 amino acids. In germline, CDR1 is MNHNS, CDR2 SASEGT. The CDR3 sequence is CASSGTVNQETQYF. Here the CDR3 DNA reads TGTGCCAGCAGTGGGACAGTTAATCAAGAGACCCAGTACTTC.

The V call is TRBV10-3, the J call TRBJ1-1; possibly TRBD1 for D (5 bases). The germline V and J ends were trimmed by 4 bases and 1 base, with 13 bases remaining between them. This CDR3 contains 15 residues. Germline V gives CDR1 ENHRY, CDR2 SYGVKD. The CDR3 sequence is CAISVSGTGNTEAFF. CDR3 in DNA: TGTGCCATCAGTGTTTCCGGGACGGGGAACACTGAAGCTTTCTTT.

CDR3 amino acids: CASSVLTGNYGYTF. The DNA of the CDR3 is TGTGCCAGCAGCGTATTGACGGGAAACTATGGCTACACCTTC. The gene calls are TRBV9 and TRBJ1-2; D uncertain. Per germline, CDR1 SGDLS and CDR2 YYNGEE. V lost 1 base and J 2 bases, leaving 9 bases between the germline ends. The CDR3 spans 14 residues.

CDR3 nucleotides: TGTGCCTGGATTGCGGGTGCGGCGAACACTGAAGCTTTCTTT. Its protein product is CAWIAGAANTEAFF. The V and J genes are TRBV30 and TRBJ1-1; no firm D call. In germline, CDR1 is GTSNPN, CDR2 SVGIG (reference sequence). The CDR3 is made up of 14 amino acids. Deletions cut 4 bases from V and 1 base from J, with 13 bases between.

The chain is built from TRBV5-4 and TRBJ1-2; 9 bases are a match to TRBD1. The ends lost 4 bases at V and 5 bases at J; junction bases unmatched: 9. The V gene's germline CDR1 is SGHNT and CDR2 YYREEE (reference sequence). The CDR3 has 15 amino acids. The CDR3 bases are TGTGCCAGCAGCCCACAGGGGGCTCCGCTATATGGCTACACCTTC. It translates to CASSPQGAPLYGYTF. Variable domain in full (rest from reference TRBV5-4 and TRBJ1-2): ETGVTQSPTHLIKTRGQQVTLRCSSQSGHNTVSWYQQALGQGPQFIFQYYREEENGRGNFPPRFSGLQFPNYSSELNVNALELDDSALYLCASSPQGAPLYGYTFGSGTRLTVV.

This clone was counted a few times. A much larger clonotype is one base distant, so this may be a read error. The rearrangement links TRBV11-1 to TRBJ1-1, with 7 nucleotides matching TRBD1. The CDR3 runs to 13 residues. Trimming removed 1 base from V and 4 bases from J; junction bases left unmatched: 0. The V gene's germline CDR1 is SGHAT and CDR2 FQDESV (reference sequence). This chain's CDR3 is CASSLDRGTEAFF. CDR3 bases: TGTGCCAGCAGCTTAGACAGGGGCACTGAAGCTTTCTTT.

Here the CDR3 reads CASSSGRTSTDTQYF. DNA for the CDR3: TGTGCCAGCAGCTCGGGGCGGACCAGCACAGATACGCAGTATTTT. The V and J genes are TRBV5-4 and TRBJ2-3; D may match TRBD1 or TRBD2 (5 bases each). V was shortened by 3 bases and J by 0 bases, with 11 bases between the two germline ends. This CDR3 is 15 amino acids long. Germline values: CDR1 SGHNT, CDR2 YYREEE (reference sequence).

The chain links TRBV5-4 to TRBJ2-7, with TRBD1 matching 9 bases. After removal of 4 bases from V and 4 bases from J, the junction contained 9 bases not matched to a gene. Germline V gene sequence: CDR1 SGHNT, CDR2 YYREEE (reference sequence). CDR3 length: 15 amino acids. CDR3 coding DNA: TGTGCCAGCAGCAAGCAGGACAGGGGAGAGTACGAGCAGTACTTC. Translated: CASSKQDRGEYEQYF.

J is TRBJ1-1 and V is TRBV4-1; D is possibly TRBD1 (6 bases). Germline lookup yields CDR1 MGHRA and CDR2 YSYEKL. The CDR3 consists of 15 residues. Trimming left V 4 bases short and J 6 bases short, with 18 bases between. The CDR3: CASSRTGVQGSEAFF. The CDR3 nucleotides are TGCGCCAGCAGCCGTACCGGGGTACAGGGTTCTGAAGCTTTCTTT.

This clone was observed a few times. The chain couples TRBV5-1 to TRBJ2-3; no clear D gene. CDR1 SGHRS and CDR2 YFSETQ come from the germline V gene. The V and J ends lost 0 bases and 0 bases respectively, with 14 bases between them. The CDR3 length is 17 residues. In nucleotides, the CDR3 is TGCGCCAGCAGCTTGGGGATGGCAGCTACTAGCACAGATACGCAGTATTTT. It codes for CASSLGMAATSTDTQYF.

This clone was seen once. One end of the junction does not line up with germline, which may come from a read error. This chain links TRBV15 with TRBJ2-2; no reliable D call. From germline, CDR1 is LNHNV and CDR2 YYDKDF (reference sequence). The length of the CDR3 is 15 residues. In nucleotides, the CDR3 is TGTGCCACCAGCTCGGAATTGGACCTCACCGAGGAGCTGTTTTTT. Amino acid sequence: CATSSELDLTEELFF. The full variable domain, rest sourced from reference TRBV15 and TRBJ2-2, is DAMVIQNPRYQVTQFGKPVTLSCSQTLNHNVMYWYQQKSSQAPKLLFHYYDKDFNNEADTPDNFQSRRPNTSFCFLDIRSPGLGDTAMYLCATSSELDLTEELFFGEGSRLTVL.

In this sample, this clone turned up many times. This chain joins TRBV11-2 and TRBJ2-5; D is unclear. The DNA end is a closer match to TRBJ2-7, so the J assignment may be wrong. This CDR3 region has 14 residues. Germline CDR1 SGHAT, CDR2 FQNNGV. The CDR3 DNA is TGTGCCAGCAGCCCCAGGTCCAACTCCTACGAGCAGTACTTC. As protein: CASSPRSNSYEQYF.

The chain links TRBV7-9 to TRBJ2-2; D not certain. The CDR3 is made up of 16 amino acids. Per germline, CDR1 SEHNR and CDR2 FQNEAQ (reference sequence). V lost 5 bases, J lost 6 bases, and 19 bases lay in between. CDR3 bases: TGTGCCAGCAGCCGAACGAAGCTTTGGGATCCCGGGGAGCTGTTTTTT. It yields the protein CASSRTKLWDPGELFF.